The entry that follows covers one TCR beta chain sequence. This sample includes further DNA sequences coding for the same CDR3. The record originates from a study of OX40 agonist ivuxolimab in advanced cancers. The CDR3 covers 13 residues. Trimming pared 5 bases from V and 2 bases from J, leaving 7 bases between. CDR1 SEHNR and CDR2 FQNEAQ come from the germline V gene (reference sequence). Some clones are missing from TCRdb's copy, which holds only in-frame ones; the method was immunoSEQ multiplex PCR. The table records approximately 47,000 clones, about nine tenths of them present only once. The chain recombines TRBV7-9 with TRBJ1-5, with D hard to call. The TCR was taken from an adult with an advanced solid tumor such as melanoma, head and neck, liver or kidney cancer. The sample here was CD4+ or CD8+ T cells sorted from blood, taken in a trial of the OX40 agonist ivuxolimab. The CDR3 sequence is CASSPVGNQPQHF. As DNA, the CDR3 is TGTGCCAGCAGCCCGGTGGGCAATCAGCCCCAGCATTTT. Combining the CDR3 with reference TRBV7-9 and TRBJ1-5 gives the whole variable domain DTGVSQNPRHKITKRGQNVTFRCDPISEHNRLYWYRQTLGQGPEFLTYFQNEAQLEKSRLLSDRFSAERPKGSFSTLEIQRTEQGDSAMYLCASSPVGNQPQHFGDGTRLSIL.